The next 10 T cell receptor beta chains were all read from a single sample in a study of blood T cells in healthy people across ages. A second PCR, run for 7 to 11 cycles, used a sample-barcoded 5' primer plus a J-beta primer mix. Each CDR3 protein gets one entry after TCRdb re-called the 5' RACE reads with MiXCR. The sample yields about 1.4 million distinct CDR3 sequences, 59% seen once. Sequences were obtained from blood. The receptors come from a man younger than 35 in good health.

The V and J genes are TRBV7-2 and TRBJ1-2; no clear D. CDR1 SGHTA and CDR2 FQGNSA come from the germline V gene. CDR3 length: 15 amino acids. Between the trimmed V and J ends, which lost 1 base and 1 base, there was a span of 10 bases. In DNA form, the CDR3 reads TGTGCCAGCAGCTTAGAGGCAGCCTTTAACTATGGCTACACCTTC. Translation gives CASSLEAAFNYGYTF.

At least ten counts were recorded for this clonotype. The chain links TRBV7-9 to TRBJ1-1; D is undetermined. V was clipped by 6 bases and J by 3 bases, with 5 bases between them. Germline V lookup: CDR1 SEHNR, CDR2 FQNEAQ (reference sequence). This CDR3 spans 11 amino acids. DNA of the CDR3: TGTGCCAGCAGTCGGGACACTGAAGCTTTCTTT. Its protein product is CASSRDTEAFF.

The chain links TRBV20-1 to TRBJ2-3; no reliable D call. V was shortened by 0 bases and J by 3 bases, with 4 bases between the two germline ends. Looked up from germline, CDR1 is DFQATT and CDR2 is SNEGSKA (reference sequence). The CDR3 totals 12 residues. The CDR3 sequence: CSAREYTDTQYF. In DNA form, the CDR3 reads TGCAGTGCTAGAGAATATACAGATACGCAGTATTTT.

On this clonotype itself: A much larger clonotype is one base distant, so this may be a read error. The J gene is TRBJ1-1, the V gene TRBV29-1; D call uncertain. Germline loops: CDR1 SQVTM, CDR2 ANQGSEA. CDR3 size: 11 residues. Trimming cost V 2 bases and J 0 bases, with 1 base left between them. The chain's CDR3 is CSVEMNTEAFF. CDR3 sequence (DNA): TGCAGCGTTGAAATGAACACTGAAGCTTTCTTT.

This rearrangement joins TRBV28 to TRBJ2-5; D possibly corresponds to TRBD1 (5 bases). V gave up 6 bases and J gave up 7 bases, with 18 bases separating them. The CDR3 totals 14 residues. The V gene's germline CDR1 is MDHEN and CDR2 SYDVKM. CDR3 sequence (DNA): TGTGCCAGCAGAAAAAGGCAGGGTTTAGGGACCCAGTACTTC. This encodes CASRKRQGLGTQYF.

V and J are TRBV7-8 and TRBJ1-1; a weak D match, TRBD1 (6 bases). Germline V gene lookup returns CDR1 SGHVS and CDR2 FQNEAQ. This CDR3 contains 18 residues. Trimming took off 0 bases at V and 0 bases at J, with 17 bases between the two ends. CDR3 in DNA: TGTGCCAGCAGCTTAGCGAGATACAGGGTCGGAATGAACACTGAAGCTTTCTTT. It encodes CASSLARYRVGMNTEAFF.

In DNA, the CDR3 is TGTGCCAGCAGGCCTCATTACAGGGGTGAAAAACTGTTTTTT. It encodes CASRPHYRGEKLFF. The rearrangement joins TRBV27 to TRBJ1-4, with TRBD1 matching 7 bases. With V trimmed by 6 bases and J by 7 bases, 8 bases remained unmatched. There are 14 residues in the CDR3. Germline V lookup: CDR1 MNHEY, CDR2 SMNVEV (reference sequence).

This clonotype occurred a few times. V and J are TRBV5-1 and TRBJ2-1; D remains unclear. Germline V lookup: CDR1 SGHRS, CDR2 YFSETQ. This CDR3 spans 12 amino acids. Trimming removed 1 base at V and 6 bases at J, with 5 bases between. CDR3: CASSLRANEQFF. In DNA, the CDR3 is TGCGCCAGCAGCTTGAGGGCCAATGAGCAGTTCTTC.

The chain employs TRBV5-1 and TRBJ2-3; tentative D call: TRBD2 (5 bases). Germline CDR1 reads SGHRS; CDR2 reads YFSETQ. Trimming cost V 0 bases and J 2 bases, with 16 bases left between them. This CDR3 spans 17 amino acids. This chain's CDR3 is CASSLGGGAAVTDTQYF. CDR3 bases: TGCGCCAGCAGCTTGGGAGGAGGCGCGGCTGTCACAGATACGCAGTATTTT.

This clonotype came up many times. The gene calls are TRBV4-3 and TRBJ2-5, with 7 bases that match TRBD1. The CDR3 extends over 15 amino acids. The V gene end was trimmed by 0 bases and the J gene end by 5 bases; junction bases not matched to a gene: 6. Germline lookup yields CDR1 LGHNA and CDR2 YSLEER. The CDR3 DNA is TGCGCCAGCAGCCAAGATCCGGGACAGACGGAGACCCAGTACTTC. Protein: CASSQDPGQTETQYF.